Below, one TCR beta chain is given with its context. Its antigen is undetermined. This sample is part of a study of immune cell composition in non-small cell lung cancer. V lost 0 bases and J 7 bases, leaving 10 bases between the germline ends. This CDR3 has 13 amino acids. The study, taken as a whole, reports: Tumour-reactive clones were not shown to match dominant in vivo tumour clones.

Normal lung was sampled as far from the tumour as possible, at least 3 cm. Clones were read by immunoSEQ multiplex PCR, and TCRdb kept only the in-frame ones, dropping some. The table has approximately 6,600 clones, 60% to 80% seen once. This sequence was found in a human donor with non-small cell lung cancer. The sequenced material came from non-adjacent lung tissue. V gene TRBV23-1 combines with J gene TRBJ2-7; no firm D call. TRBV23-1 is an ORF, with its function uncertain. The CDR3 DNA follows: TGCGCCAGCAGTCAATCGAAGACTTGGGAGCAGTACTTC. This sequence encodes CASSQSKTWEQYF.